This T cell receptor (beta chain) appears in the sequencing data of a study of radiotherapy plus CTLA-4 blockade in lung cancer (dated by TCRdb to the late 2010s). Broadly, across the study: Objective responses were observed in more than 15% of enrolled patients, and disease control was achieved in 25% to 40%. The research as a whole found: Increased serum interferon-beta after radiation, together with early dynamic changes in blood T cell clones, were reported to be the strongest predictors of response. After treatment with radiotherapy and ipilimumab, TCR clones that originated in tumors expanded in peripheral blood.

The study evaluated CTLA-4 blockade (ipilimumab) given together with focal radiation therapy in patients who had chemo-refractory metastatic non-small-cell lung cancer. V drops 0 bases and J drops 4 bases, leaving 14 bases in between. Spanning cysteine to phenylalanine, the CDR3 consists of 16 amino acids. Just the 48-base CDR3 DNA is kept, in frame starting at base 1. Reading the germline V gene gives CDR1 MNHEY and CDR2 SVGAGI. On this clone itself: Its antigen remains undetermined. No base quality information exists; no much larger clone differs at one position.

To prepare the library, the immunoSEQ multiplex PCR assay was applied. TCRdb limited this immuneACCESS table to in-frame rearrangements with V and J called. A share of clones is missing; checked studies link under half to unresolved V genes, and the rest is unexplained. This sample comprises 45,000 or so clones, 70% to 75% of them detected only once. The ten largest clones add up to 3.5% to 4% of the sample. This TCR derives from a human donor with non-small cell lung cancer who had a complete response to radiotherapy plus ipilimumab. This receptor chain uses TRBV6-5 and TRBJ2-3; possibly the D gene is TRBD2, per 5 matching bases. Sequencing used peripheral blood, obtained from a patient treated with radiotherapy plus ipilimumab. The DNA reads TGTGCCAGCAGTTACTCTCCCGGACTTGGGGCAGATACGCAGTATTTT. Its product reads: CASSYSPGLGADTQYF.